Following are 15 T cell receptor beta chains from one sample sequenced in a study of T-cell memory formation after mild COVID-19. TCRdb re-derived calls from the 5' RACE reads in MiXCR, one entry per CDR3 protein. The sample contains about 340,000 distinct CDR3 sequences, under 15% of which appear only once. Sequenced material: PBMCs or a T cell subset sorted from them (not recorded which). These receptor sequences come from a young man who had mild COVID-19 (a few samples of this study predate the infection). Cell type and time point are not known.

This chain connects TRBV4-2 to TRBJ2-7; TRBD2 agrees at 9 bases. With V trimmed by 0 bases and J by 0 bases, 3 bases remained unmatched. The CDR3 loop spans 16 amino acids. Germline V CDR1 and CDR2: LGHNA, YNFKEQ. CDR3 residues: CASSQDSTSGSYEQYF. The CDR3 DNA follows: TGTGCCAGCAGCCAAGATTCGACTAGCGGCTCCTACGAGCAGTACTTC.

The chain recombines TRBV12-3 or TRBV12-4 with TRBJ2-7; no firm D call. The CDR3 is made up of 12 amino acids. V lost 5 bases to trimming and J lost 2 bases, with 7 bases between them. CDR3 in DNA: TGTGCCAGCAGTCCGAGTCCCTACGAGCAGTACTTC. Its protein is CASSPSPYEQYF.

This clonotype was observed many times. The chain uses TRBV28 and TRBJ1-4, with D perhaps matching TRBD1 (6 bases). Germline CDR1 and CDR2: MDHEN and SYDVKM. V was cut by 4 bases and J by 5 bases, with 17 bases left in between. This CDR3 spans 16 amino acids. The chain's CDR3 is CASSSPGMGANEKLFF. CDR3 nucleotide sequence: TGTGCCAGCAGTTCTCCGGGGATGGGGGCGAATGAAAAACTGTTTTTT.

DNA for the CDR3: TGCAGTGCTAGTAGTCCCACCCGGTACTACGAGCAGTACGTC. As protein: CSASSPTRYYEQYV. The chain has TRBV20-1 and TRBJ2-7; D unclear. V gave up 3 bases and J gave up 3 bases, with 15 bases separating them. The germline V gene encodes CDR1 DFQATT and CDR2 SNEGSKA (reference sequence). CDR3 length: 14 residues.

The chain uses TRBV12-5 and TRBJ2-1; perhaps TRBD1 as D (5 bases). The ends were cut back, 0 bases at V and 4 bases at J, with 10 bases in the middle. CDR1 is LGHNT, CDR2 FRNRAP, per germline. This CDR3 is 15 amino acids long. For the CDR3, the DNA is TGTGCTAGTGGTTTGGTACGGCAGGGTTACAATGAGCAGTTCTTC. Protein: CASGLVRQGYNEQFF.

The chain couples TRBV6-2 or TRBV6-3 to TRBJ2-2, with 7 bases that match TRBD2. Germline V CDR1 and CDR2: MNHEY, SVGEGT. The CDR3 loop spans 15 amino acids. Unmatched junction bases numbered 6, after V lost 5 bases and J lost 3 bases. The CDR3 DNA sequence: TGTGCCAGCAGTCCTGGGACTACCGACACCGGGGAGCTGTTTTTT. Its protein product is CASSPGTTDTGELFF.

This clonotype was detected only a few times. This rearrangement joins TRBV12-3 or TRBV12-4 to TRBJ2-1; no clear D gene. V shed 6 bases and J shed 12 bases, with 12 bases lying between them. There are 11 residues in the CDR3. CDR3 protein: CASSKLGRQFF. In DNA form, the CDR3 reads TGTGCCAGCAGCAAATTAGGTAGGCAGTTCTTC.

There are a few counts of this clonotype. The V call is TRBV19, the J call TRBJ2-2, with TRBD2 matching over 10 bases. Germline CDR1 and CDR2: LNHDA and SQIVND (reference sequence). With V trimmed by 3 bases and J by 6 bases, 7 bases remained unmatched. The CDR3 loop spans 16 amino acids. Here the CDR3 reads CASSILPGLASGELFF. Here the CDR3 DNA reads TGTGCCAGTAGTATCCTTCCGGGACTAGCGTCCGGGGAGCTGTTTTTT.

This clonotype showed up many times. The CDR3 loop is CASSPLSGEVITQYF. The CDR3 nucleotides read TGTGCCAGCAGCCCCCTCAGCGGGGAGGTCATTACGCAGTATTTT. V is TRBV9 and J is TRBJ2-3, with 7 bases identical to TRBD2. CDR1 is SGDLS and CDR2 is YYNGEE in the germline V gene. J lost 8 bases, V lost 4 bases, and 13 bases had no gene match. The CDR3 extends over 15 amino acids.

In its sample, this clonotype was seen a few times. The rearrangement links TRBV21-1 to TRBJ1-5; the table gives TRBD1 as D, unverified against the DNA. TRBV21-1 is flagged as a pseudogene. The CDR3 covers 19 residues. The CDR3 bases are TGTGCCAGCAGCATCGACCCCTCCGGGACCGATTATAGCAATCAGCCCCAGCATTTT. It specifies CASSIDPSGTDYSNQPQHF.

A few counts support this clonotype. The rearrangement links TRBV29-1 to TRBJ1-6, with D possibly matching TRBD1 (5 bases). The CDR3 consists of 13 residues. V dropped 4 bases and J dropped 6 bases, with 10 bases sitting between them. Germline CDR1 reads SQVTM; CDR2 reads ANQGSEA. The CDR3 sequence: CSVAEGTNSPLHF. The CDR3 region has the DNA TGCAGCGTTGCTGAAGGGACTAATTCACCCCTCCACTTT.

This clonotype was detected ten times or more. This chain connects TRBV5-1 to TRBJ2-3, with 8 bases identical to TRBD1. V was pared by 1 base and J by 6 bases, with 4 bases of the junction left unmatched. Germline CDR1 is SGHRS and CDR2 is YFSETQ. This CDR3 region has 14 residues. DNA for the CDR3: TGCGCCAGCAGCTTGAGGACAGGGTCGGATACGCAGTATTTT. Amino acid sequence: CASSLRTGSDTQYF.

The V gene is TRBV5-1, the J gene TRBJ2-1; a weak D match, TRBD1 (6 bases). The germline CDR1 and CDR2 sequences are SGHRS and YFSETQ. CDR3 length: 14 residues. The V end was cut by 6 bases, the J end by 5 bases, with 15 bases between. The DNA of the CDR3 is TGCGCCAGCACGACGGGGACAAACAACAATGAGCAGTTCTTC. This sequence encodes CASTTGTNNNEQFF.

The rearrangement joins TRBV29-1 to TRBJ2-4, with 12 bases that match TRBD1. CDR3 length: 17 amino acids. Trimming took 4 bases from V and 1 from J; bases not matched to a gene: 8. The V gene's germline CDR1 is SQVTM and CDR2 ANQGSEA. The CDR3 region is CSVVGTGGFWAKNIQYF. In nucleotides, the CDR3 is TGCAGCGTTGTTGGGACAGGGGGCTTCTGGGCCAAAAACATTCAGTACTTC. Filled out from reference TRBV29-1 and TRBJ2-4, the complete variable domain reads SAVISQKPSRDICQRGTSLTIQCQVDSQVTMMFWYRQQPGQSLTLIATANQGSEATYESGFVIDKFPISRPNLTFSTLTVSNMSPEDSSIYLCSVVGTGGFWAKNIQYFGAGTRLSVL.

The rearrangement uses TRBV25-1 and TRBJ1-2, with 7 positions matching TRBD1. The ends lost 6 bases at V and 6 bases at J; junction bases unmatched: 7. In germline, CDR1 is MGHDK, CDR2 SYGVNS. This CDR3 comprises 13 residues. The CDR3 loop is CASRETGSNGYTF. The CDR3 nucleotides read TGTGCCAGCAGAGAGACAGGGTCGAATGGCTACACCTTC.